The sequence of this TCR beta chain was determined in a study of CD8 T cells in Susac syndrome. RNA in amounts of about 0.5 to 1 ug was reverse transcribed with random hexamers. An immunoSEQ multiplex PCR generated amplified TCR beta CDR3 products spanning 54 Vbeta and 13 Jbeta. MiXCR, run by TCRdb on the immunoSEQ multiplex PCR reads, gives a single entry per CDR3 protein. The table shows around 300,000 distinct CDR3 sequences, with around 89% occurring only once. Trimming took 1 base from V and 5 from J, leaving 15 bases between them. Germline CDR1 GTSNPN, CDR2 SVGIG (reference sequence). This CDR3 comprises 14 residues. The patients serving as multiple sclerosis controls were treatment-naive. They had stable or active relapsing-remitting disease and fulfilled revised McDonald criteria. While CD8+ and CD4+ T cells were isolated negatively, TEMRA cells were enriched by FACS. This clonotype was seen once.

The J gene is TRBJ2-7, the V gene TRBV30, with D possibly matching TRBD2 (6 bases). The specimen was CD8+ T cells from PBMCs. The TCR originated in a human donor with multiple sclerosis. CDR3 nucleotide sequence: TGTGCCTGGAGTGGGGGAAATGCGGGGAACGAGCAGTACTTC. Encoded protein: CAWSGGNAGNEQYF.